This TCR beta chain was sequenced during a study of cytomegalovirus exposure and HLA in healthy donors. For the study at large: Among 150 million to 200 million T cells, an earlier analysis found roughly 120 million unique TCR beta sequences.

V shed 1 base and J 5 bases; nucleotides not matched to a gene: 2. Germline lookup yields CDR1 SGHTA and CDR2 FQGTGA. The CDR3 totals 13 residues. Researchers ran the PCR with 60 Vbeta and 13 Jbeta primers. Sequencing was performed with immunoSEQ multiplex PCR; in TCRdb, only in-frame clones are kept and a portion is missing. The table records 130,000 or so clones, 60% to 85% of them present only once. A note on this clone: The antigen remains unidentified.

Study-wide points: Association of 15,000 to 20,000 TCR beta sequences with HLA alleles was found at 0.05 false discovery rate in a later analysis. In a later analysis, HLA-associated TCR beta chains were more clonally expanded than equally common others.

Sequencing input: PBMCs. The TCR comes from a man younger than 40 in good health and CMV-seronegative. The chain employs TRBV7-3 and TRBJ2-7; 7 bases are a match to TRBD2. The CDR3 region has the DNA TGTGCCAGCAGCTTAATGGGGGGGGACGAGCAGTACTTC. It translates to CASSLMGGDEQYF.